Included here is one T cell receptor (beta chain) sequence, with context. Generated by immunoSEQ multiplex PCR, the TCRdb table keeps only in-frame clones and is missing some. This repertoire shows more than 65,000 clones, more than 70% found once; its top ten account for roughly 6.3%. The data derive from a study of blood T cell repertoires in COVID-19. Study-level information: From the United States, Italy and Spain came samples of acute and convalescent COVID-19. PBMCs, B-cell-depleted T cells, or T cells were the source of the cDNA or gDNA that made up the material.

The sample comprised peripheral blood. This receptor was identified in a woman in her fifties or sixties with acute or convalescent COVID-19.

The CDR3 sequence: CASTRGDSGANVLTF. DNA for the CDR3: TGTGCCAGCACCCGGGGGGACTCTGGGGCCAACGTCCTGACTTTC. The chain couples TRBV5-8 to TRBJ2-6, with 7 bases lining up with TRBD2. This CDR3 has 15 residues. Per the germline V gene, CDR1 is SGHTS and CDR2 is YDEGEE. Losses at the gene ends were 6 bases for V and 0 bases for J; bases not matched to a gene: 3.